What follows is one TCR beta chain and its context. Its antigen remains unidentified. These data originate in a study of cytomegalovirus exposure and HLA in healthy donors. General observations from the study: Another analysis was done later, and it associated 15,000 or so TCR beta sequences with HLA alleles at 0.05 false discovery rate. A later analysis reported that several of the most significant clusters appeared to be linked to common viral pathogens, among them Epstein-Barr virus. In a later analysis, a missense DCLRE1C variant was linked to TCR beta V- and J-gene trimming. Immune exposure was documented only through CMV serostatus.

Trimming stripped 4 bases from V and 2 bases from J, with 13 bases between. Germline V lookup: CDR1 SGHRS, CDR2 YFSETQ. The CDR3 spans 14 residues. The PCR used 60 Vbeta and 13 Jbeta primers. Here immunoSEQ multiplex PCR was the method, and the copy in TCRdb shows in-frame clones only, minus some. The sample has about 110,000 clones, less than 80% seen once. The receptor comes from a woman in her forties or fifties in good health and CMV-seropositive. The sample consisted of PBMCs. The rearrangement uses TRBV5-1 and TRBJ2-7, with a tentative D call TRBD1 (8 bases). The CDR3 region is CASSAQGGAYEQYF. In DNA form, the CDR3 reads TGCGCCAGCAGCGCACAGGGGGGGGCCTACGAGCAGTACTTC.